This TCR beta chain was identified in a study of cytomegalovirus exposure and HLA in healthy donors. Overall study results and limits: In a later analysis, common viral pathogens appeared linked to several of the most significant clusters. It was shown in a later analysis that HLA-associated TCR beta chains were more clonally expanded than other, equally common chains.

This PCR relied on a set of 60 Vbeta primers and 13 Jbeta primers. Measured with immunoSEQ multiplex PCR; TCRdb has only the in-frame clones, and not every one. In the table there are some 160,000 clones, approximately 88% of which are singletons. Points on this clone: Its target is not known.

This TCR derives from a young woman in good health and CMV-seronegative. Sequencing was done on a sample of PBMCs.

CDR3 bases: TGTGCCAGCAGCTCAGGGGTAGCGGGGGGGACTCAAGAGACCCAGTACTTC. Its translation: CASSSGVAGGTQETQYF. The chain couples TRBV11-2 to TRBJ2-5; 11 bases match TRBD2. Germline V lookup: CDR1 SGHAT, CDR2 FQNNGV. The CDR3 spans 17 residues. J was trimmed by 2 bases and V by 4 bases; bases with no gene match: 9.